This is a list of T cell receptor beta chains from one sample in a study of blood T cell repertoires in COVID-19. Some clones are missing from TCRdb's copy, which holds only in-frame ones; the method was immunoSEQ multiplex PCR. The data show about 99,000 clones, with 60% to 85% seen just once and approximately 18% held by the top ten. Sequenced material: peripheral blood. These receptors all stem from a woman over 75 with active or convalescent COVID-19. The CDR3 runs from the conserved cysteine through the conserved F or W. The D gene is left open where the match is weak. The size field is filled for only some rows; it gives once, few, many or a size class.

clone size	D gene	V gene	J gene	CDR3 DNA	CDR3 protein
.	TRBD1	TRBV2	TRBJ1-4	TGTGCCAGCAGTGATTGGACAGGGGATGAAAAACTGTTTTTT	CASSDWTGDEKLFF
.	TRBD2	TRBV5-4	TRBJ2-2	TGTGCCAGCAGCTTGGGGACTAGCGGAAGCACCGGGGAGCTGTTTTTT	CASSLGTSGSTGELFF
.	TRBD2	TRBV9	TRBJ2-3	TGTGCCAGCAGCCCACTTCGGACTAGCGGCGTCTTTGGAGATACGCAGTATTTT	CASSPLRTSGVFGDTQYF
.	.	TRBV19	TRBJ2-2	TGTGCCAGTAGTATAGTTAGCCAGGGGACGAACACCGGGGAGCTGTTTTTT	CASSIVSQGTNTGELFF
.	.	TRBV9	TRBJ2-3	TGTGCCAGCAGCGTAGTAGGACAAAGCACAGATACGCAGTATTTT	CASSVVGQSTDTQYF
.	TRBD2	TRBV28	TRBJ2-7	TGTGCCAGCAGTTTAGGCGGGAGTTATCGCGAGCAGTACTTC	CASSLGGSYREQYF
.	TRBD1	TRBV6-5	TRBJ2-7	TGTGCCAGCAGTTACTTTCCCGGGACAGGGACCGAGCAGTACTTC	CASSYFPGTGTEQYF
.	.	TRBV27	TRBJ1-6	TGTGCCAGCAGGAGTGGTTATTCACCCCTCCACTTT	CASRSGYSPLHF
.	TRBD1	TRBV27	TRBJ2-3	TGTGCCAGCAGCCAAAGGCCGAGGGGGCTTGGAGATACGCAGTATTTT	CASSQRPRGLGDTQYF
.	TRBD1	TRBV2	TRBJ1-5	TGTGCCAGCAGTTCAACAGGGGTTCAGCCCCAGCATTTT	CASSSTGVQPQHF
.	.	TRBV20-1	TRBJ1-2	TGCAGTGCTAGTCGCCAGAACTATGGCTACACCTTC	CSASRQNYGYTF
.	.	TRBV15	TRBJ2-2	TGTGCCACCAGCAGAGATCAAGCGCGCACCGGGGAGCTGTTTTTT	CATSRDQARTGELFF
.	.	TRBV7-3	TRBJ2-2	TGTGCCAGCAGCCCAATACTAGGCGGGGAGCTGTTTTTT	CASSPILGGELFF
many	TRBD1	TRBV6-2/TRBV6-3	TRBJ1-5	TGTGCCAGCAGTAGATCGAAGGACAGGGCGGACCAGCCCCAGCATTTT	CASSRSKDRADQPQHF
.	.	TRBV28	TRBJ2-2	TGTGCCAGCAGTTTAAATCACTTCGGGGAGCTGTTTTTT	CASSLNHFGELFF
few	.	TRBV6-2/TRBV6-3	TRBJ2-5	TGTGCCAGCAGTACCCTAGGGGAACCTCAAGAGACCCAGTACTTC	CASSTLGEPQETQYF
.	.	TRBV20-1	TRBJ1-6	TGCAGTGCTAGTACCCTGACCTCCCGACAGGTTTCTAATTCACCCCTCCACTTT	CSASTLTSRQVSNSPLHF
.	.	TRBV19	TRBJ1-1	TGTGCCAGTAGTGCCTCTTTTGCCCCCAGTCCCTGGGGCAACACTGAAGCTTTCTTT	CASSASFAPSPWGNTEAFF
.	TRBD1	TRBV28	TRBJ1-5	TGTGCCAGCAGTCGACCGGGACAGGGGTGGCAGCCCCAGCATTTT	CASSRPGQGWQPQHF
.	.	TRBV29-1	TRBJ2-7	TGCAGCGTTGAAGACTCGGTGCGCGAGCAGTACTTC	CSVEDSVREQYF
.	.	TRBV28	TRBJ2-1	TGTGCCAGCACGGGGAGCTCCTACAATGAGCAGTTCTTC	CASTGSSYNEQFF
.	TRBD1	TRBV27	TRBJ2-2	TGTGCCAGCAGACGAGGACAGGGGTCCGGGGAGCTGTTTTTT	CASRRGQGSGELFF
.	.	TRBV5-1	TRBJ1-6	TGCGCCAGCAGCTTGGAAGGGGTAGACTATAATTCACCCCTCCACTTT	CASSLEGVDYNSPLHF
.	TRBD1	TRBV2	TRBJ1-4	TGTGCCAGCAGTAAAAGAAGGACAGGGGGCGACACGTCATATGAAAAACTGTTTTTT	CASSKRRTGGDTSYEKLFF
.	TRBD1	TRBV18	TRBJ2-7	TGTGCCAGCTCGACAGGGGACTTTATGAACGAGCAGTACTTC	CASSTGDFMNEQYF
.	TRBD2	TRBV29-1	TRBJ2-5	TGCAGCGTTGAAGGACTAGCGGGAGGGCCCTACCAAGAGACCCAGTACTTC	CSVEGLAGGPYQETQYF
.	.	TRBV5-6	TRBJ1-1	TGTGCCAGCAGCCCCAGGGGAGTGGGGCGGCTGAACACTGAAGCTTTCTTT	CASSPRGVGRLNTEAFF
.	.	TRBV14	TRBJ1-2	TGTGCCAGCAGCTTAAACCTACCTAACTATGGCTACACCTTC	CASSLNLPNYGYTF
.	TRBD2	TRBV28	TRBJ2-1	TGTGCCAGCACCACTACCCCTGGGACTAGCGGGAGAATCGACGGCTCCTACAATGAGCAGTTCTTC	CASTTTPGTSGRIDGSYNEQFF
.	TRBD1	TRBV7-2	TRBJ1-2	TGTGCCAGCAGCTTAACAGGGGGCAACTATGGCTACACCTTC	CASSLTGGNYGYTF
.	TRBD1	TRBV7-9	TRBJ2-5	TGTGCCAGCATTCCGGGACAGGGACAAGAGACCCAGTACTTC	CASIPGQGQETQYF
.	.	TRBV24-1	TRBJ2-3	TGTGCCACCAGTGCACAGGACACAGATACGCAGTATTTT	CATSAQDTDTQYF
.	.	TRBV6-5	TRBJ1-2	TGTGCCAGCAACCAGGGGCGAGGTGGCTACACCTTC	CASNQGRGGYTF
.	TRBD2	TRBV19	TRBJ2-3	TGTGCCAGTTCTAGCGGGAGGGAATCAGATACGCAGTATTTT	CASSSGRESDTQYF
.	.	TRBV11-1	TRBJ2-5	TGTGCCAGCAGCTTAGTTGCAGGGGCGGAGGAGACCCAGTACTTC	CASSLVAGAEETQYF
.	TRBD2	TRBV7-9	TRBJ2-7	TGTGCCATCCGCGGGGGGAACTCCTACGAGCAGTACTTC	CAIRGGNSYEQYF
.	.	TRBV4-1	TRBJ1-5	TGCGCCAGCAGCCAAGATCAGGCAGGGGTGCAGCCCCAGCATTTT	CASSQDQAGVQPQHF
.	.	TRBV19	TRBJ1-2	TGTGCCAGTAGTTACGGTTTTAACTATGGCTACACCTTC	CASSYGFNYGYTF
once	.	TRBV28	TRBJ1-2	TGTGCCAGCAGAGAGAGACTCTATGGCTACACCTTC	CASRERLYGYTF
.	.	TRBV5-1	TRBJ1-1	TGCGCCAGCAGCTCGGACAAGCCGAACACTGAAGCTTTCTTT	CASSSDKPNTEAFF
.	.	TRBV3-1/TRBV3-2	TRBJ1-4	TGTGCCAGCAGCTTCCAGACACGTTTTGAAGGACTGTTTTTT	CASSFQTRFEGLFF
.	.	TRBV27	TRBJ2-1	TGTGCCAGCAGTTTACAAGCACCCTACAATGAGCAGTTCTTC	CASSLQAPYNEQFF